Below are 15 T cell receptor beta chains sequenced from a single sample in a study of T-cell reconstitution after alpha-beta-depleted transplantation in children. TCRbeta library preparation incorporated unique molecular identifiers. MiXCR, run by TCRdb on the PCR reads, gives a single entry per CDR3 protein. The repertoire holds 450,000 to 600,000 distinct CDR3 sequences, roughly 13% seen once, with approximately 2.1% in the top ten. The material sequenced was PBMCs, mostly from graft donor cells, taken 360 days after TCRalphabeta/CD19-depleted stem cell transplant. The receptors derive from a male patient younger than 18 who had a stem cell transplant for acute myeloid leukemia, so the T cells may come from the graft donor.

This clonotype has a handful of counts. V is TRBV7-9 and J is TRBJ2-7, with D maybe TRBD2 (5 bases). CDR1 is SEHNR and CDR2 is FQNEAQ in the germline V gene (reference sequence). The CDR3 runs 14 residues. The V end was cut by 3 bases, the J end by 5 bases, with 14 bases between. In DNA form, the CDR3 reads TGTGCCAGCAGCTTTTATTTGCGGGCGGACGAGCAGTACTTC. It translates to CASSFYLRADEQYF.

This clonotype has more than one count but fewer than ten. The V call is TRBV4-3, the J call TRBJ2-7, with D possibly TRBD2 on 6 matching bases. The CDR3 loop spans 16 amino acids. Trimming shortened V by 1 base and J by 3 bases, and 16 bases separated the two germline ends. The germline gives CDR1 LGHNA, CDR2 YSLEER. The CDR3 DNA follows: TGCGCCAGCAGCCAAGCGCGGGACTCTCGGGGCTACGAGCAGTACTTC. This encodes CASSQARDSRGYEQYF.

The chain recombines TRBV30 with TRBJ2-1; maybe TRBD2 (6 bases). This CDR3 has 19 residues. Germline CDR1 is GTSNPN and CDR2 is SVGIG (reference sequence). V lost 2 bases to trimming and J lost 0 bases, with 23 bases between them. The CDR3 DNA reads as TGTGCCTGGAGTCCGCCTAGCGCGGGAATTCTAAGCTCCTACAATGAGCAGTTCTTC. Its protein is CAWSPPSAGILSSYNEQFF.

V gene TRBV7-3 combines with J gene TRBJ2-2; perhaps TRBD2 as D (5 bases). CDR3 length: 16 amino acids. Germline values: CDR1 SGHTA, CDR2 FQGTGA. V lost 0 bases to trimming and J lost 6 bases, with 14 bases between them. Here the CDR3 reads CASSLTSAPLPGELFF. The DNA of the CDR3 is TGTGCCAGCAGCTTAACTAGCGCCCCCCTCCCCGGGGAGCTGTTTTTT.

V and J are TRBV7-3 and TRBJ2-1, with a tentative D call TRBD2 (5 bases). The CDR3 consists of 16 residues. Germline loops: CDR1 SGHTA, CDR2 FQGTGA. Trimming removed 5 bases at V and 8 bases at J, with 22 bases between. The CDR3 bases are TGTGCCAGCAGCCCTCAGCGGTCGAGCAGTATGGATGAGCAGTTCTTC. Its protein is CASSPQRSSSMDEQFF.

The sample holds many counts of this clonotype. The chain employs TRBV4-3 and TRBJ2-1; perhaps TRBD2 as D (5 bases). Trimming cost V 5 bases and J 4 bases, with 15 bases left between them. This CDR3 spans 15 amino acids. Germline CDR1 reads LGHNA; CDR2 reads YSLEER. The CDR3 DNA is TGCGCCAGCAGCTATACCAAGGACTTGTACAATGAGCAGTTCTTC. Translation: CASSYTKDLYNEQFF.

This clonotype was detected ten times or more. The V gene is TRBV12-3 or TRBV12-4, the J gene TRBJ2-1; 8 bases fit TRBD1. Losses at the gene ends were 5 bases for V and 8 bases for J; bases not matched to a gene: 8. The CDR3 is 14 amino acids. As DNA, the CDR3 is TGTGCCAGCAGTGGGACAGGAGGCGGGGATGAGCAGTTCTTC. It encodes CASSGTGGGDEQFF.

Ten or more counts support this clonotype. This chain joins TRBV19 and TRBJ2-7; 9 bases agree with TRBD1. Germline CDR1 is LNHDA and CDR2 is SQIVND (reference sequence). With V trimmed by 4 bases and J by 2 bases, 6 bases remained unmatched. The CDR3 is made up of 15 amino acids. The CDR3 region has the DNA TGTGCCAGTAGTACCGACAGGGGGGAAACCTACGAGCAGTACTTC. Protein: CASSTDRGETYEQYF. Looking up the rest from reference TRBV19 and TRBJ2-7 gives the full variable domain: DGGITQSPKYLFRKEGQNVTLSCEQNLNHDAMYWYRQDPGQGLRLIYYSQIVNDFQKGDIAEGYSVSREKKESFPLTVTSAQKNPTAFYLCASSTDRGETYEQYFGPGTRLTVT.

V usage is TRBV24-1 and J usage is TRBJ2-3; 12 positions agree with TRBD2. The J segment lost 2 bases and the V segment lost 9 bases, leaving 11 bases of the junction unmatched. Per the germline V gene, CDR1 is KGHDR and CDR2 is SFDVKD. This CDR3 contains 17 residues. CDR3: CATGTLAGGLDTDTQYF. In DNA, the CDR3 is TGTGCCACCGGGACCCTAGCGGGAGGGCTGGACACAGATACGCAGTATTTT.

The chain couples TRBV5-1 to TRBJ2-2; D might be TRBD2 (6 bases). This CDR3 region has 15 residues. Germline V gene sequence: CDR1 SGHRS, CDR2 YFSETQ. With 4 bases removed from V and 3 bases from J, the gap between germline ends came to 13 bases. The CDR3 DNA is TGCGCCAGCAGCATCTTAGCGGTAGACACCGGGGAGCTGTTTTTT. Amino acid sequence: CASSILAVDTGELFF.

This CDR3 reads CASSLGPTILAGEVGNEQFF. Here the CDR3 DNA reads TGCGCCAGCAGCTTGGGGCCCACCATACTAGCGGGAGAGGTGGGCAATGAGCAGTTCTTC. The rearrangement uses TRBV5-1 and TRBJ2-1, with 11 positions matching TRBD2. The V segment lost 0 bases and the J segment 6 bases; nucleotides outside the gene matches: 17. CDR1 and CDR2 from the germline V gene are SGHRS and YFSETQ. This CDR3 comprises 20 residues.

The chain is built from TRBV6-2 or TRBV6-3 and TRBJ2-4, with a possible D match to TRBD1 (6 bases). Germline values: CDR1 MNHEY, CDR2 SVGEGT. Trimming removed 4 bases from V and 7 bases from J, with 17 bases in between. The CDR3 spans 15 residues. CDR3 protein: CASSFFNRVSNIQYF. CDR3 nucleotides: TGTGCCAGCAGTTTCTTCAACAGGGTGAGCAACATTCAGTACTTC.

This sequence joins TRBV5-5 and TRBJ2-2; TRBD1 agrees at 7 bases. The CDR3 runs to 14 residues. Germline V gene lookup returns CDR1 SGHKS and CDR2 YYEKEE (reference sequence). The J segment lost 4 bases and the V segment lost 5 bases, leaving 5 bases of the junction unmatched. The CDR3 protein is CASSVTGTTGELFF. The CDR3 region has the DNA TGTGCCAGCAGTGTGACAGGGACCACCGGGGAGCTGTTTTTT.

This clonotype was observed many times. The rearrangement links TRBV6-1 to TRBJ2-2; TRBD2 matches 7 bases. V trimming: 5 bases; J trimming: 6 bases; junction bases outside the gene matches: 6. The CDR3 is 14 residues long. From germline, CDR1 is MNHNS and CDR2 SASEGT. The CDR3 is CASSNAGVSGELFF. The CDR3 DNA reads as TGTGCCAGCAGTAACGCGGGGGTCTCCGGGGAGCTGTTTTTT.

This clonotype was picked up many times. The chain recombines TRBV5-8 with TRBJ2-7, with a possible D match to TRBD2 (5 bases). The CDR3 extends over 14 amino acids. V lost 6 bases and J 1 base, leaving 14 bases between the germline ends. Germline assignment: CDR1 SGHTS and CDR2 YDEGEE. The CDR3 reads CASTPIPGSYEQYF. The DNA for the CDR3 is TGTGCCAGCACACCGATTCCGGGGTCCTACGAGCAGTACTTC.